A selection of T cell receptor beta chains follows, all from one sample in a study of technical replicates of blood from a few donors. Clones were sequenced by immunoSEQ multiplex PCR, and TCRdb holds only the in-frame ones, with some missing. The data hold under 55,000 clones, with approximately 95% observed a single time. The sample taken for sequencing was T cells isolated from PBMCs. Receptors were obtained from a human donor in good health. CDR3s include the opening cysteine and the closing phenylalanine or tryptophan.

CDR3 protein: CASSLGGAGSNQPQHF; V gene: TRBV28; J gene: TRBJ1-5
CDR3 protein: CASSDGQGASGYTF; V gene: TRBV6-4; J gene: TRBJ1-2
CDR3 protein: CAWRIRQGYIGYTF; V gene: TRBV30; J gene: TRBJ1-2
CDR3 protein: CASSLIREAEAFF; V gene: TRBV27; J gene: TRBJ1-1
CDR3 protein: CASSGRTSEAFF; V gene: TRBV7-9; J gene: TRBJ1-1
CDR3 protein: CASSYADRVFYEQYF; V gene: TRBV6-6; J gene: TRBJ2-7
CDR3 protein: CASSFSVATSGNTIYF; V gene: TRBV5-4; J gene: TRBJ1-3
CDR3 protein: CASSIWGRGETQYF; V gene: TRBV27; J gene: TRBJ2-5
CDR3 protein: CSVESSEAFF; V gene: TRBV29-1; J gene: TRBJ1-1
CDR3 protein: CASGREGSYNEQFF; V gene: TRBV6-5; J gene: TRBJ2-1
CDR3 protein: CASSLSEVPYEQYF; V gene: TRBV7-9; J gene: TRBJ2-7
CDR3 protein: CASSRPGSAEETQYF; V gene: TRBV5-4; J gene: TRBJ2-5
CDR3 protein: CASSYGNAYEQYF; V gene: TRBV7-9; J gene: TRBJ2-7
CDR3 protein: CASSLSGLTGGTEAFF; V gene: TRBV4-2; J gene: TRBJ1-1
CDR3 protein: CASSRGSEQFF; V gene: TRBV7-3; J gene: TRBJ2-1
CDR3 protein: CASSKAGGLGQYF; V gene: TRBV19; J gene: TRBJ2-7